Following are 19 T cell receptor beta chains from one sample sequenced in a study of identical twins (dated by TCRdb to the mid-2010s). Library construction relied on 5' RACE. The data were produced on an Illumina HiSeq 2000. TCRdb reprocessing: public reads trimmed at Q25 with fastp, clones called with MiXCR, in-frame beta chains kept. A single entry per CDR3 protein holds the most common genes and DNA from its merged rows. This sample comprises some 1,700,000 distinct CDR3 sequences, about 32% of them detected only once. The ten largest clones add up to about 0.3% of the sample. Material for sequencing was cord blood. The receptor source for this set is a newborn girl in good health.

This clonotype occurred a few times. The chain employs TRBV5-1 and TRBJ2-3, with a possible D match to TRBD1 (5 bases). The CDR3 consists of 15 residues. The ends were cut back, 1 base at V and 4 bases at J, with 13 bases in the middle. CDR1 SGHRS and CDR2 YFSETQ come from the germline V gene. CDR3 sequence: CASSLPNQGSDTQYF. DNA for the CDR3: TGCGCCAGCAGCTTGCCTAATCAGGGTTCAGATACGCAGTATTTT.

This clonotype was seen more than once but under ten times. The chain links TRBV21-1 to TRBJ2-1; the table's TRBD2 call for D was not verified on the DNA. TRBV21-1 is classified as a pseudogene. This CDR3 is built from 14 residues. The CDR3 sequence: CASSRGRAENEQFF. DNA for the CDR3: TGTGCCAGCAGTCGCGGGAGGGCCGAGAATGAGCAGTTCTTC.

DNA of the CDR3: TGTGCCAGCAGCCAAGATTCGGTCGGGACAGGGACAAGATGGCAGTACTTC. Encoded protein: CASSQDSVGTGTRWQYF. The rearrangement joins TRBV3-1 to TRBJ2-4; 9 bases align to TRBD1. This CDR3 comprises 17 residues. Trimming took 0 bases from V and 13 from J; bases not matched to a gene: 16. Germline CDR1 reads LGHDT; CDR2 reads YNNKEL (reference sequence).

CDR3 residues: CASSSQGTSGTHHEQYF. In nucleotides, the CDR3 is TGCGCCAGCAGCTCCCAGGGGACTAGCGGGACACACCATGAGCAGTACTTC. The chain combines TRBV5-1 with TRBJ2-5, with 13 bases that match TRBD2. In germline, CDR1 is SGHRS, CDR2 YFSETQ. The CDR3 sequence is 17 residues long. The V segment lost 3 bases and the J segment 11 bases; nucleotides outside the gene matches: 16.

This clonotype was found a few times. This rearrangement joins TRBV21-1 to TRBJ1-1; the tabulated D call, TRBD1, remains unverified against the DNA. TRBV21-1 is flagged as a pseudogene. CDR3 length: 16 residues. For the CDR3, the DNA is TGTGCCAGCAGCAAAGAGGGGGACAGGGATGACACTGAAGCTTTCTTT. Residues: CASSKEGDRDDTEAFF.

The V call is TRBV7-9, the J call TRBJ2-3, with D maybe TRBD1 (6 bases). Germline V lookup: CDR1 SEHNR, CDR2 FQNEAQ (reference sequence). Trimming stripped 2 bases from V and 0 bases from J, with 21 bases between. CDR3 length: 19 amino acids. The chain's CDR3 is CASSLFGGFGQTSTDTQYF. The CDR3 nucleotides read TGTGCCAGCAGCTTATTTGGCGGGTTCGGACAGACTAGCACAGATACGCAGTATTTT.

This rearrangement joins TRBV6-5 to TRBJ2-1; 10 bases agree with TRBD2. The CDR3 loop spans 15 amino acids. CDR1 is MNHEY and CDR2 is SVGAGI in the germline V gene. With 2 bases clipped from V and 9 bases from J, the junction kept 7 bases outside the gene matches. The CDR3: CASSYEPGLAIEQFF. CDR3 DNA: TGTGCCAGCAGTTACGAGCCGGGACTAGCGATTGAGCAGTTCTTC.

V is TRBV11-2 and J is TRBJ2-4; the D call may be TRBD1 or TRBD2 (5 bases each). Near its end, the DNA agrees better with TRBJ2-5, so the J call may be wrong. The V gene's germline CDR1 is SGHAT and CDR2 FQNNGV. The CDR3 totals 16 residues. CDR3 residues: CASSLGATLTQETQYF. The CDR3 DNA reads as TGTGCCAGCAGTCTCGGGGCAACCCTTACCCAAGAGACCCAGTACTTC.

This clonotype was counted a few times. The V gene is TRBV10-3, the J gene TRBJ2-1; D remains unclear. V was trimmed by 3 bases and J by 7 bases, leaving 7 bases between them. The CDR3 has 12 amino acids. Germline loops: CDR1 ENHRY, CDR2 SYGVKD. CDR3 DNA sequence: TGTGCCATCAGTGATTCCAGAAATGAGCAGTTCTTC. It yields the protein CAISDSRNEQFF.

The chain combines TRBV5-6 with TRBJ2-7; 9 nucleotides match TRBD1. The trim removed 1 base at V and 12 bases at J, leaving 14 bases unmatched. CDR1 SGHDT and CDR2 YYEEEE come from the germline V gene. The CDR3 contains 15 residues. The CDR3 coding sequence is TGTGCCAGCAGCTTGACAGGGGGCTTCTCCTACGGGCGGTACTTC. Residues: CASSLTGGFSYGRYF.

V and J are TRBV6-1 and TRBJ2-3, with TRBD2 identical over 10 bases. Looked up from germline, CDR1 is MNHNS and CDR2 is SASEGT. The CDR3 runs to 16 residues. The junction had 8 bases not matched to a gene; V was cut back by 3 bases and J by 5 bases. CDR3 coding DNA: TGTGCCAGCAGTGAGGTATTAGCGGGGGGATTAGATACGCAGTATTTT. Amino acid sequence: CASSEVLAGGLDTQYF.

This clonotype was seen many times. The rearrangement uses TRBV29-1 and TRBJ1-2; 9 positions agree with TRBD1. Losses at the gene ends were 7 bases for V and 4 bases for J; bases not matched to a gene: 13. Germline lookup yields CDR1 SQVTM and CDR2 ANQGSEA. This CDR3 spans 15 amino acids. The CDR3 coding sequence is TGCAGCGCACGATTACAGGGGGCACGTATCTATGGCTACACCTTC. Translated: CSARLQGARIYGYTF.

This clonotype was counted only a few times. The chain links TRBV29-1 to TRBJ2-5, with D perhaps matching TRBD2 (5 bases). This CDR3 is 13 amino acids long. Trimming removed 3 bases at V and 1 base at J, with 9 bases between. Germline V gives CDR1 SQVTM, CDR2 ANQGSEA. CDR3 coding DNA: TGCAGCGTTGAGCGGGCGGGCCAAGAGACCCAGTACTTC. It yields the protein CSVERAGQETQYF.

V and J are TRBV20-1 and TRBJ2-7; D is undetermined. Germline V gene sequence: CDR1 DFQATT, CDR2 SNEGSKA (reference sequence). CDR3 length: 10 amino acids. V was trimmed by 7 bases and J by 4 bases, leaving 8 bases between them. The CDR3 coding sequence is TGCAGTGGGGTACTTTACGAGCAGTACTTC. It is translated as CSGVLYEQYF.

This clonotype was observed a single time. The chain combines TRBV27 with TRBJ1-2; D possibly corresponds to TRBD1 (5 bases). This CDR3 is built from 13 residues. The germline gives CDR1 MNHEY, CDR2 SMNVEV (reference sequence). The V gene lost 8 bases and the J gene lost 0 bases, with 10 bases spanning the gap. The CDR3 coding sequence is TGTGCCAGCGGCCAGGGAACTAACTATGGCTACACCTTC. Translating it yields CASGQGTNYGYTF.

CDR3 bases: TGCAGTGCTAGAGATGGAAGTCGACGTCCGGGACAGGGGGCTCCGGGAGATACGCAGTATTTT. As protein: CSARDGSRRPGQGAPGDTQYF. The chain links TRBV20-1 to TRBJ2-3; 12 nucleotides align to TRBD1. With 0 bases clipped from V and 5 bases from J, the junction kept 21 bases outside the gene matches. CDR1 DFQATT and CDR2 SNEGSKA come from the germline V gene (reference sequence). This CDR3 has 21 amino acids.

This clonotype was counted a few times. CDR3 sequence reads: CASSVPSGRSSYNEQFF. Written as DNA, the CDR3 is TGTGCCAGCAGTGTGCCTAGCGGACGGAGCTCCTACAATGAGCAGTTCTTC. The chain is built from TRBV12-3 or TRBV12-4 and TRBJ2-1, with TRBD2 matching 7 bases. The J segment lost 0 bases and the V segment lost 5 bases, leaving 10 bases of the junction unmatched. This CDR3 comprises 17 residues.

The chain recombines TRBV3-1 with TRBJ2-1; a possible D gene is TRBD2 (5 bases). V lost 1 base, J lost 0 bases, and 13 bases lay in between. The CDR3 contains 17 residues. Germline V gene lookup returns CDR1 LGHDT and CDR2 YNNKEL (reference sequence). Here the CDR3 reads CASSQASGGSSYNEQFF. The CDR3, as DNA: TGTGCCAGCAGCCAAGCGTCAGGCGGGTCCTCCTACAATGAGCAGTTCTTC.

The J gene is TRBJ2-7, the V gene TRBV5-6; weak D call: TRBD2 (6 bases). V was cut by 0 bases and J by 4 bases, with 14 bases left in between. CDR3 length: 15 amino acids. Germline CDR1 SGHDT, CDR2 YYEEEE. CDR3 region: CASSLAGVIMYEQYF. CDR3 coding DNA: TGTGCCAGCAGCTTGGCGGGGGTTATAATGTACGAGCAGTACTTC.